This entry concerns a single T cell receptor beta chain. The antigen is unknown. The CDR3 goes on 3 residues after the read ends, and that part is filled in from the germline J gene. TCRdb keeps only in-frame clones here, not all; method: immunoSEQ multiplex PCR. The sample includes about 35,000 clones. The record originates from a study of T cells in women clearing cervical HPV infection. Study background: Controls gave blood once infection was undetectable; cases at lesion identification. Broader study findings: CIN3+ cases had significantly higher TCR richness than controls; evenness did not differ.

The CDR3 has 16 residues. V lost 5 bases and J lost 3; bases outside the gene matches: 12. Germline CDR1 SQVTM, CDR2 ANQGSEA. The clonotype comes from a woman between 18 and 69 years old with a cervical HPV16 infection that either progressed to CIN3+ or cleared (not recorded which). The J gene is TRBJ2-2, the V gene TRBV29-1; 7 nucleotides match TRBD2. The sample was blood buffy coat. The DNA read from the CDR3 is TGCAGCGTTAGTTGGGCGAGGGGAGGGGACACCGGGGAG. This codes for CSVSWARGGDTGE. The complete CDR3 reads CSVSWARGGDTGELFF.